Presented here are 15 T cell receptor beta chains from one specimen sequenced in a study of technical replicates of blood from four donors. Profiled with immunoSEQ multiplex PCR; TCRdb holds only in-frame clones, not every one. The data show about 66,000 clones, approximately 90% seen once. The sample comprised PBMCs. These receptors all stem from a human donor in good health. Some clones in this sample may be carry-over from other donors' samples.

The count of this clone is one. V is TRBV5-1 and J is TRBJ1-4, with 9 bases lining up with TRBD1. The CDR3 sequence is 16 residues long. CDR1 is SGHRS, CDR2 YFSETQ, per germline. Trimming took 1 base from V and 6 from J; bases not matched to a gene: 7. CDR3 in amino acids: CASSLHSGQGDEKLFF. CDR3 bases: TGCGCCAGCAGCTTGCATTCGGGACAGGGAGATGAAAAACTGTTTTTT.

The chain joins TRBV5-1 to TRBJ2-1, with 9 bases fitting TRBD1. The CDR3 extends over 14 amino acids. Germline V gene sequence: CDR1 SGHRS, CDR2 YFSETQ. The junction had 5 bases not matched to a gene; V was cut back by 6 bases and J by 4 bases. The DNA for the CDR3 is TGCGCCAGCAAAACCGGACAGGGGTACAATGAGCAGTTCTTC. Translating it yields CASKTGQGYNEQFF.

This chain joins TRBV9 and TRBJ2-7; 7 nucleotides align to TRBD1. This CDR3 has 12 residues. Germline-derived CDR1 and CDR2 are SGDLS and YYNGEE. The ends lost 8 bases at V and 2 bases at J; junction bases unmatched: 4. The CDR3 protein is CASGTATYEQYF. Here the CDR3 DNA reads TGTGCCAGTGGGACAGCTACCTACGAGCAGTACTTC.

The chain has TRBV6-1 and TRBJ1-1; tentative D call: TRBD1 (6 bases). This CDR3 has 15 amino acids. Germline values: CDR1 MNHNS, CDR2 SASEGT. V was pared by 8 bases and J by 0 bases, with 16 bases between. CDR3 DNA: TGTGCCAGCTTGAACGGGGGGGCCATGAACACTGAAGCTTTCTTT. Translated, it gives CASLNGGAMNTEAFF.

This sequence joins TRBV5-1 and TRBJ1-1; 8 bases match TRBD1. The J segment lost 0 bases and the V segment lost 0 bases, leaving 1 base of the junction unmatched. The germline V gene has CDR1 SGHRS and CDR2 YFSETQ. CDR3 length: 15 amino acids. In nucleotides, the CDR3 is TGCGCCAGCAGCTTGGGGACAGGGTTGAACACTGAAGCTTTCTTT. Protein product: CASSLGTGLNTEAFF.

The chain carries TRBV11-2 and TRBJ1-1; TRBD1 is a possible D gene (5 bases). CDR1 and CDR2 (germline): SGHAT, FQNNGV. The ends were cut back, 5 bases at V and 2 bases at J, with 21 bases in the middle. This CDR3 region has 17 residues. As DNA, the CDR3 is TGTGCCAGCAGCCCGTGGTTGCAGACAGCCTTCAACACTGAAGCTTTCTTT. Translated: CASSPWLQTAFNTEAFF.

The chain couples TRBV7-8 to TRBJ2-5; D is perhaps TRBD1 (6 bases). The CDR3 is 17 residues long. The V end was cut by 2 bases, the J end by 6 bases, with 22 bases between. Germline CDR1 and CDR2: SGHVS and FQNEAQ. The CDR3 is CASSLPRSGTSRQTQYF. DNA for the CDR3: TGTGCCAGCAGCTTACCCCGGTCCGGGACATCAAGACAGACCCAGTACTTC.

The chain recombines TRBV2 with TRBJ1-1, with 8 bases identical to TRBD1. Trimming cost V 7 bases and J 8 bases; bases outside gene matches: 18. There are 16 residues in the CDR3. Germline loops: CDR1 SNHLY, CDR2 FYNNEI. The CDR3 loop is CASTTTGAGTGEEAFF. The CDR3 bases are TGTGCCAGCACCACAACAGGGGCCGGGACAGGCGAGGAAGCTTTCTTT.

This chain links TRBV4-3 with TRBJ2-2; D is possibly TRBD1 (5 bases). The V gene's germline CDR1 is LGHNA and CDR2 YSLEER. The V and J ends lost 1 base and 1 base respectively, with 7 bases between them. This CDR3 has 15 residues. For the CDR3, the DNA is TGCGCCAGCAGCCAAGCGCAGGGGAACACCGGGGAGCTGTTTTTT. As protein: CASSQAQGNTGELFF.

The chain is built from TRBV14 and TRBJ2-1, with D maybe TRBD2 (5 bases). The CDR3 extends over 15 amino acids. From germline, CDR1 is SGHDN and CDR2 FVKESK. V lost 4 bases, J lost 15 bases, and 25 bases lay in between. The DNA for the CDR3 is TGTGCCAGCAGCCCACCGGGCCGCAGATCTGGAGGTCTGTTCTTC. This codes for CASSPPGRRSGGLFF.

V usage is TRBV25-1 and J usage is TRBJ2-7, with 8 bases aligning to TRBD1. V shed 3 bases and J 3 bases; nucleotides not matched to a gene: 4. The CDR3 length is 14 residues. Germline V gene data show CDR1 as MGHDK and CDR2 as SYGVNS. The CDR3 loop reads CASSDSGTGYEQYF. The CDR3 DNA sequence: TGTGCCAGCAGTGATTCCGGGACAGGCTACGAGCAGTACTTC.

This clone was observed a single time. In DNA, the CDR3 is TGTGCCAGCAGCTTATCCGGACAGCCAAATGAAAAACTGTTTTTT. This gives the protein CASSLSGQPNEKLFF. The rearrangement uses TRBV7-9 and TRBJ1-4, with TRBD1 as a possible D gene (6 bases). CDR1 is SEHNR, CDR2 FQNEAQ, per germline (reference sequence). This CDR3 contains 15 residues. V shed 2 bases and J shed 5 bases, with 12 bases lying between them.

This rearrangement joins TRBV19 to TRBJ2-1; D is uncertain. V lost 5 bases to trimming and J lost 0 bases, with 8 bases between them. CDR3 length: 14 amino acids. Germline assignment: CDR1 LNHDA and CDR2 SQIVND (reference sequence). The CDR3: CASSSGGSYNEQFF. Written as DNA, the CDR3 is TGTGCCAGTAGTTCTGGCGGCTCCTACAATGAGCAGTTCTTC. The entire variable domain, with the rest obtained from reference TRBV19 and TRBJ2-1, is as follows: DGGITQSPKYLFRKEGQNVTLSCEQNLNHDAMYWYRQDPGQGLRLIYYSQIVNDFQKGDIAEGYSVSREKKESFPLTVTSAQKNPTAFYLCASSSGGSYNEQFFGPGTRLTVL.

The V gene is TRBV7-8, the J gene TRBJ1-2, with TRBD1 matching over 10 bases. The V gene end was trimmed by 1 base and the J gene end by 2 bases; junction bases not matched to a gene: 4. The CDR3 covers 16 residues. Germline V CDR1 and CDR2: SGHVS, FQNEAQ. The CDR3 region is CASSLGTGGMNYGYTF. DNA for the CDR3: TGTGCCAGCAGCTTAGGGACAGGGGGGATGAACTATGGCTACACCTTC.

The chain combines TRBV19 with TRBJ2-1; D is unresolved. CDR3 size: 15 residues. Germline V gene data show CDR1 as LNHDA and CDR2 as SQIVND (reference sequence). V shed 1 base and J shed 0 bases, with 7 bases lying between them. The CDR3 is CASSIVAASYNEQFF. CDR3 coding DNA: TGTGCCAGTAGTATAGTGGCGGCCTCCTACAATGAGCAGTTCTTC.